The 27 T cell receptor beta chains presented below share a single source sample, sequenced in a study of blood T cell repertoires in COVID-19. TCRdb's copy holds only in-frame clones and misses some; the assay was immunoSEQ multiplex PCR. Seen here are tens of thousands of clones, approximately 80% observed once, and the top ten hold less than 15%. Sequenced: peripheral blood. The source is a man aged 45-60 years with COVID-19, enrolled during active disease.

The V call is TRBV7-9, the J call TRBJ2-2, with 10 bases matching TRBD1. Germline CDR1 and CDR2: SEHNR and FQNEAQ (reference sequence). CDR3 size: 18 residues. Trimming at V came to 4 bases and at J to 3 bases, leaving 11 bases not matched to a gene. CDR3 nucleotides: TGTGCCAGCAGCTCGATTCGGACAGGGGGGCGGTACACCGGGGAGCTGTTTTTT. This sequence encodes CASSSIRTGGRYTGELFF.

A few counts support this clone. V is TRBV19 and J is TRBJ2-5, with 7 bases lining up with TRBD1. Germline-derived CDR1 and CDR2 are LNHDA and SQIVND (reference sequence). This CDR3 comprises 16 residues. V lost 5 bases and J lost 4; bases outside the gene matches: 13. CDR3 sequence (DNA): TGTGCCAGTAGTGGAGGTTTGACAGGGCCCAGAGAGACCCAGTACTTC. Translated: CASSGGLTGPRETQYF.

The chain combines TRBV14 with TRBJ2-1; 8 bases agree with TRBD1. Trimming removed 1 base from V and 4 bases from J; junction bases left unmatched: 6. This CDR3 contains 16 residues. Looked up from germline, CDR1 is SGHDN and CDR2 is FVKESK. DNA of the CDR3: TGTGCCAGCAGCCAAGGCGAGACAGGGGCTTACAATGAGCAGTTCTTC. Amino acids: CASSQGETGAYNEQFF.

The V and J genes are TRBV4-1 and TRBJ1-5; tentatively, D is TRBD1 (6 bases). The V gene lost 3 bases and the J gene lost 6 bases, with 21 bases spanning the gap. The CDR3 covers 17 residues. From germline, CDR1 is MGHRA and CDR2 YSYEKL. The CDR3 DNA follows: TGCGCCAGCAGCCATAGAGCTATAGGGGGTGAAGGTCAGCCCCAGCATTTT. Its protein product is CASSHRAIGGEGQPQHF.

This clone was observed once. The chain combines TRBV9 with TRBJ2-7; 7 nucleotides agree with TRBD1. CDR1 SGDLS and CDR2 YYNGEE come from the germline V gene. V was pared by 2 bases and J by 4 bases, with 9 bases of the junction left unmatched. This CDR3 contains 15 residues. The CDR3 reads CASSVTGTASYEQYF. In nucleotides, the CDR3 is TGTGCCAGCAGCGTGACCGGGACAGCTTCTTACGAGCAGTACTTC.

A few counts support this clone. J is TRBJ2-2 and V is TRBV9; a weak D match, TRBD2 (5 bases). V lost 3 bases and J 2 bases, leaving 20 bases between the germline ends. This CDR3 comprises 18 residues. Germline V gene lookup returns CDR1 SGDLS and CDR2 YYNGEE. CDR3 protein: CASSAGVGSTANTGELFF. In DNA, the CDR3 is TGTGCCAGCAGCGCCGGGGTGGGAAGCACAGCAAACACCGGGGAGCTGTTTTTT.

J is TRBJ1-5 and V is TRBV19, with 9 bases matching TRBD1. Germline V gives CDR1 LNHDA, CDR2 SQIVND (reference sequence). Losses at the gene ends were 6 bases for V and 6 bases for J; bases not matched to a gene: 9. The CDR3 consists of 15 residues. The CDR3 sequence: CASSARTGGFQPQHF. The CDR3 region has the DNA TGTGCCAGTAGCGCCCGCACAGGGGGCTTTCAGCCCCAGCATTTT.

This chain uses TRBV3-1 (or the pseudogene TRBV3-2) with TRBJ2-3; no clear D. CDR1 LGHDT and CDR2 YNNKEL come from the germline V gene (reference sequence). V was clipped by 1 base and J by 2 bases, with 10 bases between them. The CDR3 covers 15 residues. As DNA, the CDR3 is TGTGCCAGCAGCCAAGCTCAGGCCTCCACAGATACGCAGTATTTT. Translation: CASSQAQASTDTQYF.

This chain's CDR3 is CASSAGQGVTEAFF. The DNA for the CDR3 is TGCGCCAGCAGCGCCGGACAGGGGGTCACTGAAGCTTTCTTT. This sequence joins TRBV5-1 and TRBJ1-1; 10 bases fit TRBD1. With V trimmed by 4 bases and J by 4 bases, 4 bases remained unmatched. CDR1 and CDR2 (germline): SGHRS, YFSETQ. The CDR3 runs 14 residues.

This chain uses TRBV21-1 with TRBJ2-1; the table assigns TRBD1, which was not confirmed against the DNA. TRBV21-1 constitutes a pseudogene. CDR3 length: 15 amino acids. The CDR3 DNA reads TGTGCCAGCATTAGGACAGGGTTAAATTACAATGAGCAGTTCTTC. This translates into CASIRTGLNYNEQFF.

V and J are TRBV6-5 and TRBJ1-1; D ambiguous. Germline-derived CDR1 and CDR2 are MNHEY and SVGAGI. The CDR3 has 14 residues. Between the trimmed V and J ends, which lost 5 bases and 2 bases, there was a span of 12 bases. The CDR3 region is CASSPSVANTEAFF. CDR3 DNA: TGTGCCAGCAGTCCCTCTGTGGCTAACACTGAAGCTTTCTTT.

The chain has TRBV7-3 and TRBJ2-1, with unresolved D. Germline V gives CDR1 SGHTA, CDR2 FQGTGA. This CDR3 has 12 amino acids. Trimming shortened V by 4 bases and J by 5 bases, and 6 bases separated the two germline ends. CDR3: CASSSNNNEQFF. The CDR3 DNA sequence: TGTGCCAGCAGCTCCAACAACAATGAGCAGTTCTTC.

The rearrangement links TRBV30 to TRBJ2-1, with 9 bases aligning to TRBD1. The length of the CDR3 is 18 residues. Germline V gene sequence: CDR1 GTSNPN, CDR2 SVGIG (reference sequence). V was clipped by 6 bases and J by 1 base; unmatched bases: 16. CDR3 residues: CACSYHGTGKSSYNEQFF. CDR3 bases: TGTGCCTGCTCATATCATGGGACAGGGAAGTCGTCCTACAATGAGCAGTTCTTC.

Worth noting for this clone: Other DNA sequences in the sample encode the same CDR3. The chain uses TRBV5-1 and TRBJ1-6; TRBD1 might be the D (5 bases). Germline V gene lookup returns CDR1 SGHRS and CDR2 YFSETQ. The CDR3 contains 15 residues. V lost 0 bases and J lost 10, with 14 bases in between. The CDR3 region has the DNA TGCGCCAGCAGCTTGGCCGGTCAGGGAAGATCACCCCTCCACTTT. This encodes CASSLAGQGRSPLHF.

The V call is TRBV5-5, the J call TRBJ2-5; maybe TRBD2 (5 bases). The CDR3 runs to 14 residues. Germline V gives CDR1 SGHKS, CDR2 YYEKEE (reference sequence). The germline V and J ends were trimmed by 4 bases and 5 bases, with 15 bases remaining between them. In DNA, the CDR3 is TGTGCCAGCAGCCCGGACCGGGGTCGGGAGACCCAGTACTTC. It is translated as CASSPDRGRETQYF.

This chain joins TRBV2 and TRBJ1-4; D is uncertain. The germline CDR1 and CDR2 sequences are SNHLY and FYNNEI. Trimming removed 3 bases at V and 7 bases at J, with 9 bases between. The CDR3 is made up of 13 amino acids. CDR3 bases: TGTGCCAGCAGTGATGTCGGGGTTGAAAAACTGTTTTTT. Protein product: CASSDVGVEKLFF.

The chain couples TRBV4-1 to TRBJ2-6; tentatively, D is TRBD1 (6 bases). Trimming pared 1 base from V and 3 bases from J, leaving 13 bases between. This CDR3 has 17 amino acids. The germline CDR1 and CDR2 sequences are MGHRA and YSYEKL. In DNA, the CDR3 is TGCGCCAGCAGCCAAGCCCAGGGGACATTTGGGGCCAACGTCCTGACTTTC. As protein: CASSQAQGTFGANVLTF.

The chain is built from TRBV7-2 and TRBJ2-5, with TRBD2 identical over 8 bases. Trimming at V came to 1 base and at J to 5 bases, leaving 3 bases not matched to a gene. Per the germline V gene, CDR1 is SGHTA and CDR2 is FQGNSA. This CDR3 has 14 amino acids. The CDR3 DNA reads TGTGCCAGCAGCTTAGGCGGGGGGAGGGAGACCCAGTACTTC. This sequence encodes CASSLGGGRETQYF. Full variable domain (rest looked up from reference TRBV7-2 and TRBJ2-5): GAGVSQSPSNKVTEKGKDVELRCDPISGHTALYWYRQSLGQGLEFLIYFQGNSAPDKSGLPSDRFSAERTGGSVSTLTIQRTQQEDSAVYLCASSLGGGRETQYFGPGTRLLVL.

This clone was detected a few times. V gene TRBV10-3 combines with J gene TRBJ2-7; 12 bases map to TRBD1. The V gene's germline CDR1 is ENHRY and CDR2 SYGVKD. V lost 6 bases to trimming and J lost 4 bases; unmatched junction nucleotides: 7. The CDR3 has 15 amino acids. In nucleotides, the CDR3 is TGTGCCATCAGGGATCCGGGACAGGGGGCTTACGAGCAGTACTTC. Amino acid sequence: CAIRDPGQGAYEQYF.

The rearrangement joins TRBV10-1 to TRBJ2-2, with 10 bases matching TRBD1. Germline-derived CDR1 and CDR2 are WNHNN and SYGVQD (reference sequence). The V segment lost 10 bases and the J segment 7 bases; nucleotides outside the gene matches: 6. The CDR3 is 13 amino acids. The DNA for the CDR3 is TGCGCCACCCAGACAGGGGGCAGCGGGGAGCTGTTTTTT. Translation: CATQTGGSGELFF.

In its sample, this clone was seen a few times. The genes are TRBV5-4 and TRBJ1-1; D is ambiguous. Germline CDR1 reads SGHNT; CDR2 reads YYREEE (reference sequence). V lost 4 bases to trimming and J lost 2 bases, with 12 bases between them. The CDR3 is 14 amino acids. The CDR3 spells CASSAGIGNTEAFF. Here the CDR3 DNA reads TGTGCCAGCAGCGCTGGCATTGGTAACACTGAAGCTTTCTTT.

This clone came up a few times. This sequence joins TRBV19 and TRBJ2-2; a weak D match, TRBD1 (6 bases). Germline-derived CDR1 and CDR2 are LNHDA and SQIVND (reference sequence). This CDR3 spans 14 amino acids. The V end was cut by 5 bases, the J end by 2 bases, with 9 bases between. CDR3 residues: CASSVQGNTGELFF. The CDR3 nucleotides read TGTGCCAGTAGTGTACAGGGAAACACCGGGGAGCTGTTTTTT.

The CDR3 protein is CASSPGTGGYSPLHF. The CDR3 nucleotides read TGTGCCAGCAGCCCCGGGACAGGGGGATATTCACCCCTCCACTTT. The genes are TRBV28 and TRBJ1-6; 11 bases map to TRBD1. The CDR3 is 15 amino acids. Per the germline V gene, CDR1 is MDHEN and CDR2 is SYDVKM. Trimming at V came to 6 bases and at J to 8 bases, leaving 6 bases not matched to a gene.

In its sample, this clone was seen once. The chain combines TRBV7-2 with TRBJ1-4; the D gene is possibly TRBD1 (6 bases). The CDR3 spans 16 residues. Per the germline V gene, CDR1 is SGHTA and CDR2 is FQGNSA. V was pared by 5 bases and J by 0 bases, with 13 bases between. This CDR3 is CASSTGFSTTNEKLFF. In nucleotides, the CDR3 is TGTGCCAGCAGCACAGGGTTTTCCACAACTAATGAAAAACTGTTTTTT. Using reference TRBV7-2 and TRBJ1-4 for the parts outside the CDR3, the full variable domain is GAGVSQSPSNKVTEKGKDVELRCDPISGHTALYWYRQSLGQGLEFLIYFQGNSAPDKSGLPSDRFSAERTGGSVSTLTIQRTQQEDSAVYLCASSTGFSTTNEKLFFGSGTQLSVL.

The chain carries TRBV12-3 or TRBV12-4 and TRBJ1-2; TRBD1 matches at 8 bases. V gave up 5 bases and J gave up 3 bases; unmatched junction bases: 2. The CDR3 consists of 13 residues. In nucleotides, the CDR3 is TGTGCCAGCAGTGGGACAGGATACTATGGCTACACCTTC. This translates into CASSGTGYYGYTF.

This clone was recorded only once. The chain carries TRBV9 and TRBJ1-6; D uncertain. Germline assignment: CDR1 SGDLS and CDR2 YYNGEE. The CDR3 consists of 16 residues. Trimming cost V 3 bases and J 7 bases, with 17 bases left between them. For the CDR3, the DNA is TGTGCCAGCAGCGCACCAGACACCACCGACAATTCACCCCTCCACTTT. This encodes CASSAPDTTDNSPLHF. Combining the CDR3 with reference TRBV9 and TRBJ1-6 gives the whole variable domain DSGVTQTPKHLITATGQRVTLRCSPRSGDLSVYWYQQSLDQGLQFLIQYYNGEERAKGNILERFSAQQFPDLHSELNLSSLELGDSALYFCASSAPDTTDNSPLHFGNGTRLTVT.

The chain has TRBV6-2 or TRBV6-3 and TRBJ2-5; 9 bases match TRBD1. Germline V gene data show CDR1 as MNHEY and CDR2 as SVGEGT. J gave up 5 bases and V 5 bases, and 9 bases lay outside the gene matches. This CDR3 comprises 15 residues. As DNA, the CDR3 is TGTGCCAGCAGTGGGGACAGGGATTTTTGGGAGACCCAGTACTTC. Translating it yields CASSGDRDFWETQYF.